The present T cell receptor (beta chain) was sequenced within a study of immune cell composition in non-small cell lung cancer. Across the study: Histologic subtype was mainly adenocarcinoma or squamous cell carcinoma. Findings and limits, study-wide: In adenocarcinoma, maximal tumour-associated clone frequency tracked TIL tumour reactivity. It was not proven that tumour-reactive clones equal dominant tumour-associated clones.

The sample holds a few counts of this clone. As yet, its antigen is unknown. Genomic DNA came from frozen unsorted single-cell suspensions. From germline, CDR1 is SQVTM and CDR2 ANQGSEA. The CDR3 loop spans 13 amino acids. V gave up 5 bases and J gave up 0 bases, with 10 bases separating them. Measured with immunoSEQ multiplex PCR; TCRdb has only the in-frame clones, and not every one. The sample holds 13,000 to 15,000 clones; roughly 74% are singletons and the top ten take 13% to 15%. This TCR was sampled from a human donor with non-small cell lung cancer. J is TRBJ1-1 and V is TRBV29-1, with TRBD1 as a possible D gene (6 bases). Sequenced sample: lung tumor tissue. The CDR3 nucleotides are TGCAGCGTTCGGACAGCTTTGAACACTGAAGCTTTCTTT. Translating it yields CSVRTALNTEAFF.